The T cell receptor beta chain described here comes from a study of shared clonotypes between healthy human individuals. Whole-study findings and limits: Genetic and exposure-history diversity was limited by the few donors. Researchers sampled blood only, noting tissue repertoires likely differ.

On this clone itself: What it binds is not known.

Every subset's genomic DNA went evenly onto several immunoSEQ plates. Sequenced by immunoSEQ multiplex PCR; TCRdb stores in-frame clones only, minus some. In the table there are fewer than 500,000 clones, 75% to 80% of which are singletons. The sample was PBMCs. This TCR came from a woman in her 40s in good health. Some clones in this sample may be carry-over from other donors' samples.

DNA for the CDR3: TGTGCCAGCAGCCCAATAGTGGGGGCGTCCTACGAGCAGTACTTC. It translates to CASSPIVGASYEQYF. The chain employs TRBV11-2 and TRBJ2-7; D might be TRBD1 (6 bases). CDR1 SGHAT and CDR2 FQNNGV come from the germline V gene. V was cut by 5 bases and J by 1 base, with 15 bases left in between. The CDR3 covers 15 residues.